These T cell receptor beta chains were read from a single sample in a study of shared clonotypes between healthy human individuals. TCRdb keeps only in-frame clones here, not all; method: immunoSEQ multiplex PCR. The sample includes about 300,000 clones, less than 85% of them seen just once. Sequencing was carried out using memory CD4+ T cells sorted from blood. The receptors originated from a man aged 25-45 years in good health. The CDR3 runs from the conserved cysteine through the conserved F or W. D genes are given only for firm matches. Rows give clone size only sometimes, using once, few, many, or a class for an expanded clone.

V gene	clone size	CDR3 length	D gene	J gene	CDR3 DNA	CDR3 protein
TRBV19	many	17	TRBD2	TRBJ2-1	TGTGCCAGTAGAGGCTTTATGCCTAGCGGGTACTACAATGAGCAGTTCTTC	CASRGFMPSGYYNEQFF
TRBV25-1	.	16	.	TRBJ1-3	TGTGCCAGCAGTGATTCGACAGCGGGCTCTGGAAACACCATATATTTT	CASSDSTAGSGNTIYF
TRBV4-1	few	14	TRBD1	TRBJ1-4	TGCGCCAGCAGCCGGGACAGGGGGTTTGAAAAACTGTTTTTT	CASSRDRGFEKLFF
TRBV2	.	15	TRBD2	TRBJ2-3	TGTGCCAGCAGTGATCCCGGGAGGGTGGCAGATACGCAGTATTTT	CASSDPGRVADTQYF
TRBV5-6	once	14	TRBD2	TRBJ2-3	TGTGCCAGCAGCTTGCACGGGGGGAGTGGTACGCAGTATTTT	CASSLHGGSGTQYF
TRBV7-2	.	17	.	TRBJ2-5	TGTGCCAGCAGCTCCCCCCTGGCGGGGCGGGGCCAAGAGACCCAGTACTTC	CASSSPLAGRGQETQYF
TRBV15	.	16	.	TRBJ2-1	TGTGCCACCAGCAGAGCCGTCCCCCCCGTGCACAATGAGCAGTTCTTC	CATSRAVPPVHNEQFF
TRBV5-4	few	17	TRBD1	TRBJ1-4	TGTGCCAGCAGCTCCTTGGGGACAGGGATTACTAATGAAAAACTGTTTTTT	CASSSLGTGITNEKLFF
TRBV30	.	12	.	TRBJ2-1	TGTGCCTGGACAAGGGTTAACAATGAGCAGTTCTTC	CAWTRVNNEQFF
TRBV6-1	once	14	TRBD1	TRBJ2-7	TGTGCCAGCAGGACAGGGGGGAGCTCCTACGAGCAGTACTTC	CASRTGGSSYEQYF
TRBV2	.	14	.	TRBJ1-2	TGTGCCAGCAGTGGAGCCGGGACGGAGTATGGCTACACCTTC	CASSGAGTEYGYTF
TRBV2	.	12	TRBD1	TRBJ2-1	TGTGCCAGCCGTTCGGGACAGACCCTTCAGTTCTTC	CASRSGQTLQFF
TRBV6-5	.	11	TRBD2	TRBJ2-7	TGTGCCAGTCAGCGGGGGTACGAGCAGTACTTC	CASQRGYEQYF
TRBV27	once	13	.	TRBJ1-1	TGTGCCAGCACCAGGTTAGCGAACACTGAAGCTTTCTTT	CASTRLANTEAFF
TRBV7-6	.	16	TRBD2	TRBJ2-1	TGTGCCAGCAGCTTAGTCAGGACTAGCGGTAACAATGAGCAGTTCTTC	CASSLVRTSGNNEQFF
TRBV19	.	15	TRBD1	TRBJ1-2	TGTGCCAGTAGTATAGAAGGACAGGGTGGCTATGGCTACACCTTC	CASSIEGQGGYGYTF
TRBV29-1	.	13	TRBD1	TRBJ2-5	TGCAGCGTTAACAGGAACAGGGGGGAGACCCAGTACTTC	CSVNRNRGETQYF
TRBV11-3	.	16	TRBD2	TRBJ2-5	TGTGCCAGCAGCTTTTCCGGGACTAGCGGACAAGAGACCCAGTACTTC	CASSFSGTSGQETQYF
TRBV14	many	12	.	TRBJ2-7	TGTGCCAGCAGCCAAGACAACTACGAGCAGTACTTC	CASSQDNYEQYF
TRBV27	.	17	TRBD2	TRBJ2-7	TGTGCCAGCAGTCGACGAGCGGGAGACCTCCTCCGCTACGAGCAGTACTTC	CASSRRAGDLLRYEQYF
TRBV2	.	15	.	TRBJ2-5	TGTGCCAGCAGTATTTATTCGGGACACCAAGAGACCCAGTACTTC	CASSIYSGHQETQYF
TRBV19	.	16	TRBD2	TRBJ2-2	TGTGCCAGTAGTGAGTTGGCGGGAGGTGACACCGGGGAGCTGTTTTTT	CASSELAGGDTGELFF
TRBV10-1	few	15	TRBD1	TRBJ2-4	TGCGCCAGCAGTGAGCAGGGGGCGTCCAAAAACATTCAGTACTTC	CASSEQGASKNIQYF
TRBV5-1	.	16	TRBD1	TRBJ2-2	TGCGCCAGCAGCTTGGCAGGACAGGCGAACACCGGGGAGCTGTTTTTT	CASSLAGQANTGELFF
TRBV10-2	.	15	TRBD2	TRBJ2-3	TGCGCCAGCAGTGATAGGGCGGGAGGGACGGATACGCAGTATTTT	CASSDRAGGTDTQYF
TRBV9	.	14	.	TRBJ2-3	TGTGCCAGCAGCGTAGTGCAGGCCGCAGATACGCAGTATTTT	CASSVVQAADTQYF
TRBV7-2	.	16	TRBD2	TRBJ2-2	TGTGCCAGCAGCTTAAGTGTGGGAGGGGTAGCCGGGGAGCTGTTTTTT	CASSLSVGGVAGELFF
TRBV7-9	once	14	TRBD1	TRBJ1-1	TGTGCCAGCAGCTTCCAGGGGGCGGGCACTGAAGCTTTCTTT	CASSFQGAGTEAFF
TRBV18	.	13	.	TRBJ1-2	TGTGCCAGCTCACGGGAGGTGAACTATGGCTACACCTTC	CASSREVNYGYTF
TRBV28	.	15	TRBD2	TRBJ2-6	TGTGCCAGCAGTGTACTAGCGGCTGGGGCCAACGTCCTGACTTTC	CASSVLAAGANVLTF
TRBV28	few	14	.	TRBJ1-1	TGTGCCAGCAGTTTAATAAGAGCGAACACTGAAGCTTTCTTT	CASSLIRANTEAFF
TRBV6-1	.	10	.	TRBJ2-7	TGTGCCAGCAGGGGACCCAGGCAGTACTTC	CASRGPRQYF
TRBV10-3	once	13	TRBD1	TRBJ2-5	TGTGCCATCAGCCTGGGACAGAAAGAGACCCAGTACTTC	CAISLGQKETQYF
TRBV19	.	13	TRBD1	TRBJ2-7	TGTGCCAGCCGGGCAGGGGGCACCTACGAGCAGTACTTC	CASRAGGTYEQYF
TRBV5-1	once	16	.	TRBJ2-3	TGCGCCAGCAGCTTCGTACGCGGGATATTCTCAGATACGCAGTATTTT	CASSFVRGIFSDTQYF
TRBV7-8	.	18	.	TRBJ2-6	TGTGCCAGCAGTACTCGGGAGATCCGGAGGGCTGGGGCCAACGTCCTGACTTTC	CASSTREIRRAGANVLTF
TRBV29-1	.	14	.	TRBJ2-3	TGCAGCGTTGGGTGGTCTAGCTGGGCAGATACGCAGTATTTT	CSVGWSSWADTQYF
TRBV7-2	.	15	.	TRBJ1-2	TGTGCCAGCAGCTTACTTGGAAGGGGTAACTATGGCTACACCTTC	CASSLLGRGNYGYTF
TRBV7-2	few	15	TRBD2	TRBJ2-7	TGTGCCAGCAGCACGGGACTAGCGCGTACCTACGAGCAGTACTTC	CASSTGLARTYEQYF
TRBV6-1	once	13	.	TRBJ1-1	TGTGCCAGCAGTGACTTGGGGATGACTGAAGCTTTCTTT	CASSDLGMTEAFF
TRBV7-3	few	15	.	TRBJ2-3	TGTGCCAGCAGCTTACGGGGTACCGGCACAGATACGCAGTATTTT	CASSLRGTGTDTQYF
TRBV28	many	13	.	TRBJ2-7	TGTGCCAGCACCACCCCGGGGTTGTACGAGCAGTACTTC	CASTTPGLYEQYF
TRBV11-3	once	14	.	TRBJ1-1	TGTGCCAGCAGCTTAGGCGGTCTGAACACTGAAGCTTTCTTT	CASSLGGLNTEAFF
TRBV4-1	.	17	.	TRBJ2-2	TGCGCCAGCAGCCAAGATGTCGCCAGGGCGGTCACCGGGGAGCTGTTTTTT	CASSQDVARAVTGELFF
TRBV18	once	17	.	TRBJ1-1	TGTGCCAGCTCACCACGGGGGACGGAAGACATGAACACTGAAGCTTTCTTT	CASSPRGTEDMNTEAFF
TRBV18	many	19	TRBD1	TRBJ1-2	TGTGCCAGCTCAGCCCTCCCAACGTCAAGACAGGGATCCGGCGATGGCTACACCTTC	CASSALPTSRQGSGDGYTF
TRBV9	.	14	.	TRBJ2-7	TGTGCCAGCAGCGTGCAGATGGGGTTCTACGAGCAGTACTTC	CASSVQMGFYEQYF
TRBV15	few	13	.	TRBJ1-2	TGTGCCACCAGCAGAGACAGAGGGTATGGCTACACCTTC	CATSRDRGYGYTF
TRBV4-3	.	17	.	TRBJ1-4	TGCGCCAGCAGCCGAGTTATCTACGGAGCAACTAATGAAAAACTGTTTTTT	CASSRVIYGATNEKLFF
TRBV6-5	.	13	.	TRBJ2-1	TGTGCCAGCAGTCCATTCCGGGGGGCTGAGCAGTTCTTC	CASSPFRGAEQFF